This T cell receptor beta chain was identified during a study of spatial heterogeneity in lung cancer. In the study overall: In raw reads, more than nine appearances on average were recorded for each unique TCR and UMI combination. Study-wide findings and caveats: In tumors, expanded intratumoral alpha and beta TCR counts tracked mutation counts.

Time point in this sample: sample taken at primary tumor resection. Untreated early-stage non-small cell lung cancer patients, around 72 in total, were the donors. Researchers sequenced whole RNA taken from tumor, nontumor lung or frozen PBMC without sorting. Germline CDR1 reads LNHNV; CDR2 reads YYDKDF (reference sequence). This CDR3 is built from 13 residues. Trimming took 7 bases from V and 4 from J, leaving 10 bases between them. The presence of a unique molecular identifier marked each TCR cDNA molecule. Using its own MiXCR run on the 5' RACE reads, TCRdb lists one record per CDR3 protein. The profile shows some 97,000 distinct CDR3 sequences, roughly 4.5% of them singletons. This clonotype was detected ten times or more. Its antigen remains unknown.

This clonotype originated in a male donor with early-stage non-small cell lung cancer. Sample: lung tumor tissue, taken at surgery. The chain carries TRBV15 and TRBJ1-4, with no clear D. The DNA for the CDR3 is TGTGCCACCACGCGTCCGGGTAATGAAAAACTGTTTTTT. The encoded protein is CATTRPGNEKLFF. Full variable domain (rest looked up from reference TRBV15 and TRBJ1-4): DAMVIQNPRYQVTQFGKPVTLSCSQTLNHNVMYWYQQKSSQAPKLLFHYYDKDFNNEADTPDNFQSRRPNTSFCFLDIRSPGLGDTAMYLCATTRPGNEKLFFGSGTQLSVL.